This T cell receptor beta chain is from a study of T cell responses to AZD1222 COVID-19 vaccine. Germline loops: CDR1 LNHDA, CDR2 SQIVND (reference sequence). Trimming removed 5 bases from V and 7 bases from J; junction bases left unmatched: 5. This CDR3 is built from 13 residues. Study findings and constraints: Donors skewed white British and female; clonal diversity was possibly underestimated. Dominant at 160-218 and 743-854, vaccine-associated CD4 TCRs also spanned spike.

Sequencing used immunoSEQ multiplex PCR; TCRdb keeps in-frame clones, though not all of them. The sample includes about 170,000 clones, less than 90% seen only once; the top ten take around 1.6%. In its sample, this clone was seen a few times. Its cognate antigen is unknown. The chain joins TRBV19 to TRBJ1-5; 7 bases are shared with TRBD1. The sample was peripheral blood, taken on day 0 of AZD1222 vaccination. The clonotype was recovered from an adult in good health. The CDR3 DNA reads as TGTGCCAGTAGTTGGGACAGACGACAGCCCCAGCATTTT. This sequence encodes CASSWDRRQPQHF.